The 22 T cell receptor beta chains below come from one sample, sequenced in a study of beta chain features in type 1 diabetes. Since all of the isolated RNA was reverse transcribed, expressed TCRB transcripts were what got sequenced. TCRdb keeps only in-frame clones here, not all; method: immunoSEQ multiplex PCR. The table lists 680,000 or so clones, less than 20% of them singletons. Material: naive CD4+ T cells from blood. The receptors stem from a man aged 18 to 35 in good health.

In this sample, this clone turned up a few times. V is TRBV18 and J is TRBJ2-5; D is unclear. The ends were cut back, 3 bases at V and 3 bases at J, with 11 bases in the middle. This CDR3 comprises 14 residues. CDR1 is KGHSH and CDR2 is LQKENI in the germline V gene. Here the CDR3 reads CASSPRQNEETQYF. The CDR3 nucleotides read TGTGCCAGCTCACCGCGGCAGAACGAAGAGACCCAGTACTTC.

CDR3 region: CASSLLGRIDQPQHF. The CDR3 region has the DNA TGTGCCAGCAGTTTACTCGGACGGATCGATCAGCCCCAGCATTTT. This chain links TRBV28 with TRBJ1-5; D call uncertain. The CDR3 has 15 residues. CDR1 is MDHEN and CDR2 is SYDVKM in the germline V gene. The germline V and J ends were trimmed by 2 bases and 5 bases, with 13 bases remaining between them.

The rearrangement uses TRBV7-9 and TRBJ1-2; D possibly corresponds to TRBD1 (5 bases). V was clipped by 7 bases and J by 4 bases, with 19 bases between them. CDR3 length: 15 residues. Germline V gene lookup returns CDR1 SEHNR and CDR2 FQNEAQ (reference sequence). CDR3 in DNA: TGTGCCAGCAATTCTTATCGTGGGGCCCCCTATGGCTACACCTTC. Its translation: CASNSYRGAPYGYTF.

The CDR3 coding sequence is TGTGCCAGCAGCCCAACAGCCAGCGGCAACAATGAGCAGTTCTTC. This translates into CASSPTASGNNEQFF. The J gene is TRBJ2-1, the V gene TRBV11-3; D perhaps matches TRBD2 (5 bases). Trimming left V 5 bases short and J 5 bases short, with 16 bases between. Germline CDR1 is SGHNT and CDR2 is YENEEA. The CDR3 sequence is 15 residues long.

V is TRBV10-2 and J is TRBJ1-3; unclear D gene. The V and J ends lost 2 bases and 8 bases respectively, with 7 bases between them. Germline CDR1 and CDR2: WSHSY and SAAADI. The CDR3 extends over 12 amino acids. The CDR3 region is CASSEKGHTIYF. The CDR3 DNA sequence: TGCGCCAGCAGTGAGAAAGGTCACACCATATATTTT.

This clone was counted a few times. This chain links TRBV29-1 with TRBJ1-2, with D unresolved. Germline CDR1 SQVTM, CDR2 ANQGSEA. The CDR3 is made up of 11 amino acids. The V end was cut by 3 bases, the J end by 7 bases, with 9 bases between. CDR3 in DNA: TGCAGCGTTGATTGGGGAAGTGGCTACACCTTC. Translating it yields CSVDWGSGYTF. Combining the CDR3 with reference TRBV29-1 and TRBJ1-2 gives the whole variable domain SAVISQKPSRDICQRGTSLTIQCQVDSQVTMMFWYRQQPGQSLTLIATANQGSEATYESGFVIDKFPISRPNLTFSTLTVSNMSPEDSSIYLCSVDWGSGYTFGSGTRLTVV.

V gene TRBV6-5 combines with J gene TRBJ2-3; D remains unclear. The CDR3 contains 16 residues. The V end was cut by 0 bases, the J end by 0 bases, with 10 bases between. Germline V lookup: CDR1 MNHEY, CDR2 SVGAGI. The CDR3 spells CASSYSAVKSTDTQYF. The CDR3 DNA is TGTGCCAGCAGTTACTCGGCGGTAAAGAGCACAGATACGCAGTATTTT.

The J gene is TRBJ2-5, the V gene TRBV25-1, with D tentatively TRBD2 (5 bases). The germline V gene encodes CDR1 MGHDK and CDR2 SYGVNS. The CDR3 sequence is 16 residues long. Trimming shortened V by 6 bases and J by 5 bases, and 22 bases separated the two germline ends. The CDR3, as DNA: TGTGCCAGCAGCCCTGTAGAGGGATCTTCTACGGAGACCCAGTACTTC. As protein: CASSPVEGSSTETQYF. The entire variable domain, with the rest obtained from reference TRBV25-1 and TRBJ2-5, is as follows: EADIYQTPRYLVIGTGKKITLECSQTMGHDKMYWYQQDPGMELHLIHYSYGVNSTEKGDLSSESTVSRIRTEHFPLTLESARPSHTSQYLCASSPVEGSSTETQYFGPGTRLLVL.

In DNA form, the CDR3 reads TGTGCCAGCAGCCAGGTGCGGGGTGGCTTTAGCAATCAGCCCCAGCATTTT. Its translation: CASSQVRGGFSNQPQHF. The chain carries TRBV7-9 and TRBJ1-5; D ambiguous. The CDR3 covers 17 residues. CDR1 SEHNR and CDR2 FQNEAQ come from the germline V gene (reference sequence). V dropped 5 bases and J dropped 0 bases, with 17 bases sitting between them.

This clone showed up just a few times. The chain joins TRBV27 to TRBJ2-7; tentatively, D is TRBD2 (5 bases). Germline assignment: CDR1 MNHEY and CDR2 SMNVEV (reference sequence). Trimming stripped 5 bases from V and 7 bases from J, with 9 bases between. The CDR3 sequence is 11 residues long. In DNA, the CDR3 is TGTGCCAGCAGTAGAGAGCGGGAGCAGTACTTC. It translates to CASSREREQYF.

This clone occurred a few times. Here the CDR3 DNA reads TGCAGCGTTGAAAGCGTAAGCGGGAGAGACACCGGGGAGCTGTTTTTT. Its protein product is CSVESVSGRDTGELFF. The chain has TRBV29-1 and TRBJ2-2; 8 bases map to TRBD2. The germline gives CDR1 SQVTM, CDR2 ANQGSEA. The CDR3 is 16 residues long. V trimming: 2 bases; J trimming: 3 bases; junction bases outside the gene matches: 8.

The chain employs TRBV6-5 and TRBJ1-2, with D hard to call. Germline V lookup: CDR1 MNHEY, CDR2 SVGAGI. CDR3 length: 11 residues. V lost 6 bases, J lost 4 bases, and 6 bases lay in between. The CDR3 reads CASRRGYGYTF. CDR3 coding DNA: TGTGCCAGCAGGCGAGGCTATGGCTACACCTTC.

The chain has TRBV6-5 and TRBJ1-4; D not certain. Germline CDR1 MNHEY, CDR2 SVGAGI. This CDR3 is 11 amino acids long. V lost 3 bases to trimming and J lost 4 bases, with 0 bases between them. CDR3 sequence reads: CASSYNEKLFF. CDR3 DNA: TGTGCCAGCAGTTATAATGAAAAACTGTTTTTT.

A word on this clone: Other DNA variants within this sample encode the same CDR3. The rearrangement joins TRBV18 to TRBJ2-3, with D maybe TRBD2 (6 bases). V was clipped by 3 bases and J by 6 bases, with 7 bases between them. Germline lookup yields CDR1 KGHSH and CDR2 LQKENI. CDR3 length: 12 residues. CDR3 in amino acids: CASSPAGDTQYF. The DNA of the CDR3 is TGTGCCAGCTCACCTGCGGGGGATACGCAGTATTTT.

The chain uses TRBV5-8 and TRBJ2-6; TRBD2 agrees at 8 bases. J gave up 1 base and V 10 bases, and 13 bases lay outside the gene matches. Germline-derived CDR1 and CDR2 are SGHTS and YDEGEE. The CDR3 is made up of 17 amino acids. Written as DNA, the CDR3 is TGTGCCGGGCCAAAGCGGGGGAGCAGGTCTGGGGCCAACGTCCTGACTTTC. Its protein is CAGPKRGSRSGANVLTF.

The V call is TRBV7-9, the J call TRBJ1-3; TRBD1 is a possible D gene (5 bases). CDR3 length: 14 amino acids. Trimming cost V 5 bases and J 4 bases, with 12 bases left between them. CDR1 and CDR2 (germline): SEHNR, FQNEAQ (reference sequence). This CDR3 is CASSAGRGGNTIYF. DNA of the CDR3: TGTGCCAGCAGCGCGGGACGGGGAGGAAACACCATATATTTT.

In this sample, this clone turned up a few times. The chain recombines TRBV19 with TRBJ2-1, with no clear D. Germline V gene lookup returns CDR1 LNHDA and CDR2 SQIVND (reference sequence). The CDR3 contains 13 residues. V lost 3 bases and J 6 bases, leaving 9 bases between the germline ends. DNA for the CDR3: TGTGCCAGTAGTATGGGCGCGAGCAATGAGCAGTTCTTC. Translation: CASSMGASNEQFF.

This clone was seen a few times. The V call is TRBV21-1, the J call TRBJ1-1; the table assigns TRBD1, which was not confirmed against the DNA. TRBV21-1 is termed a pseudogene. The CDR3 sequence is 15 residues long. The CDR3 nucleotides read TGTGCCAGCAGCAAAGTAGACAGATTGAACACTGAAGCTTTCTTT. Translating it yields CASSKVDRLNTEAFF.

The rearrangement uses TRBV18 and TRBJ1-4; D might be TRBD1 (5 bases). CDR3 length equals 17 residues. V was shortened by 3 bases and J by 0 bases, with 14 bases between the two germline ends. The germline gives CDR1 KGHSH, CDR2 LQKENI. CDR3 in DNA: TGTGCCAGCTCACCCACCGGGTCGACAGCAACTAATGAAAAACTGTTTTTT. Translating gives CASSPTGSTATNEKLFF.

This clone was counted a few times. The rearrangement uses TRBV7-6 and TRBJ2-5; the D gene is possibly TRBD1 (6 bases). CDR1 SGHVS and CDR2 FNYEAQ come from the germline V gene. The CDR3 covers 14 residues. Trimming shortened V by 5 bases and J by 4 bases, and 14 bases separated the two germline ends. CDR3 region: CASSPGQKGETQYF. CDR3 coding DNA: TGTGCCAGCAGCCCAGGACAGAAGGGAGAGACCCAGTACTTC.

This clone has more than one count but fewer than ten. CDR3 nucleotide sequence: TGTGCCAGCAGCCAGACTAGCGGGGTGAACACCGGGGAGCTGTTTTTT. It codes for CASSQTSGVNTGELFF. The chain couples TRBV14 to TRBJ2-2; 11 nucleotides line up with TRBD2. The V and J ends lost 3 bases and 1 base, in that order; junction bases with no gene match: 1. Germline values: CDR1 SGHDN, CDR2 FVKESK. This CDR3 spans 16 amino acids. The full variable domain, in which reference TRBV14 and TRBJ2-2 provide the parts outside the CDR3, is EAGVTQFPSHSVIEKGQTVTLRCDPISGHDNLYWYRRVMGKEIKFLLHFVKESKQDESGMPNNRFLAERTGGTYSTLKVQPAELEDSGVYFCASSQTSGVNTGELFFGEGSRLTVL.

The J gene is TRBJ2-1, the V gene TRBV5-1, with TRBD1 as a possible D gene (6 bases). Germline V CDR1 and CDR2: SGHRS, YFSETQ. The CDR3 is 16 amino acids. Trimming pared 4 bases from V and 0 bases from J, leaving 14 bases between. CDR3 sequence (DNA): TGCGCCAGCAGCCTACGTCAGGGGAGCTCCTACAATGAGCAGTTCTTC. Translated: CASSLRQGSSYNEQFF.